This TCR beta chain was sequenced during a study of cytotoxic CD8 clonotypes in ibrutinib-treated CLL. This table comes from immunoSEQ multiplex PCR, and its TCRdb copy is limited to in-frame clones, with some not included. The table shows just over 200,000 clones, with more than 75% occurring only once. The CDR3 is 18 amino acids. V was shortened by 0 bases and J by 2 bases, with 19 bases between the two germline ends. CDR1 and CDR2 from the germline V gene are SGHRS and YFSETQ. The sample was PBMCs, taken after 12 months of ibrutinib treatment. The origin of this receptor is a human donor with chronic lymphocytic leukemia. The chain links TRBV5-1 to TRBJ2-3, with a possible D match to TRBD2 (6 bases). The CDR3 coding sequence is TGCGCCAGCAGCTTGGGGGCCTCGGTGGGAGGCCCCACAGATACGCAGTATTTT. Protein: CASSLGASVGGPTDTQYF.